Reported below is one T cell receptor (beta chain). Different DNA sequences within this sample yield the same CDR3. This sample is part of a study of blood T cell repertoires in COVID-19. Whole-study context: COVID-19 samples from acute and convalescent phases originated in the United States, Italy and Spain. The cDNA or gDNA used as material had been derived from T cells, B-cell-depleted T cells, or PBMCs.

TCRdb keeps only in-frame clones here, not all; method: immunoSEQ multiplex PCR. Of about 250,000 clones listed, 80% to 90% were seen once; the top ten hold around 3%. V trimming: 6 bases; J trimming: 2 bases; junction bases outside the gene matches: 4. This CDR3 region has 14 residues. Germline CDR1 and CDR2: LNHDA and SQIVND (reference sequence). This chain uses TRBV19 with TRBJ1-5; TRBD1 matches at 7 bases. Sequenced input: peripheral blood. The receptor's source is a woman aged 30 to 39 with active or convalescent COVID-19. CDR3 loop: CASSPGQGNQPQHF. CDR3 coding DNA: TGTGCCAGTAGCCCCGGACAGGGCAATCAGCCCCAGCATTTT.